These T cell receptor beta chains were read from a single sample in a study of shared clonotypes between healthy human individuals. Some clones are missing from TCRdb's copy, which holds only in-frame ones; the method was immunoSEQ multiplex PCR. The data contain 2 million to 2.5 million clones, 80% to 95% of them singletons. The sequenced sample consisted of naive CD4+ T cells from PBMCs. The receptors were gathered from a man aged 18 to 35 in good health. Some clones in this sample may be carry-over from other donors' samples. CDR3s include the opening cysteine and the closing phenylalanine or tryptophan. D genes are given only for firm matches. Only some rows state a clone size, as once, few, many or a class for expanded clones.

TRBV28	NA	17	TRBJ2-7	NA	TGTGCCAGCAGTTTAATAGGGGGGGCAGGGTTGTCGGACGAGCAGTACTTC	CASSLIGGAGLSDEQYF
TRBV9	NA	14	TRBJ2-7	NA	TGTGCCAGCAGCGTAAGGGGGAATATACTCGAGCAGTACTTC	CASSVRGNILEQYF
TRBV29-1	TRBD2	13	TRBJ2-7	NA	TGCAGCGTTGTAGGCCTAGCGGCCTACGAGCAGTACTTC	CSVVGLAAYEQYF
TRBV18	NA	12	TRBJ2-1	NA	TGTGCCAGCTCCGAGAGAGTTGGTGAGCAGTTCTTC	CASSERVGEQFF
TRBV2	TRBD1	12	TRBJ2-7	NA	TGTGCCAGCAGCGGACAGGTCTACGAGCAGTACTTC	CASSGQVYEQYF
TRBV7-2	TRBD1	14	TRBJ2-5	NA	TGTGCCAGCAGCTTATGGGACAGGGGTCAGACCCAGTACTTC	CASSLWDRGQTQYF
TRBV9	TRBD2	15	TRBJ2-3	NA	TGTGCCAGCAGCCTGACTAGCGGGAGGTCGGATACGCAGTATTTT	CASSLTSGRSDTQYF
TRBV5-1	NA	14	TRBJ1-4	NA	TGCGCCAGCAGTCCGGGGGGCAATAATGAAAAACTGTTTTTT	CASSPGGNNEKLFF
TRBV6-5	TRBD2	12	TRBJ2-7	once	TGTGCCAGCAGTTCCCGGACTAGCGGAGAAACTTTC	CASSSRTSGETF
TRBV20-1	NA	11	TRBJ2-7	NA	TGCAGTGCCCTCCCGAATTACGAGCAGTACTTC	CSALPNYEQYF
TRBV5-4	NA	15	TRBJ2-3	NA	TGTGCCAGCAGCCTTTCTGACGGGAACACAGATACGCAGTATTTT	CASSLSDGNTDTQYF
TRBV28	TRBD2	17	TRBJ2-7	NA	TGTGCCAGCACCCCTGGGGGGGACGGGACTAGATTATACGAGCAGTACTTC	CASTPGGDGTRLYEQYF
TRBV30	NA	17	TRBJ1-5	NA	TGTGCCTGGAGTGCTGGGGGGCCCGCTTCTGGGAATCAGCCCCAGCATTTT	CAWSAGGPASGNQPQHF
TRBV10-3	TRBD1	16	TRBJ2-3	NA	TGTGCCATCAGTGAGCACCCGGACAGGGCTCCTGATACGCAGTATTTT	CAISEHPDRAPDTQYF
TRBV6-1	TRBD2	19	TRBJ2-5	NA	TGTGCCAGCAGTGAATTTTTCGGGCTAGCGGGAGCTTATGTCGAGACCCAGTACTTC	CASSEFFGLAGAYVETQYF
TRBV5-4	TRBD1	13	TRBJ1-2	NA	TGTGCCAGCAGCTTCCTGGACAGGGAAGGCTACACCTTC	CASSFLDREGYTF